One T cell receptor beta chain is described in this entry. Recruits, aged about 18 to 90 years, lived in 20 to 30 US areas. Participants' own reports of clinical history determined their cohort assignment. The data derive from a study of blood T cell repertoires in COVID-19. Study background: T cells, B-cell-depleted T cells, or PBMCs supplied cDNA or gDNA.

Data came from immunoSEQ multiplex PCR; TCRdb stores just in-frame clones and leaves some out. The table lists a few hundred thousand clones, over 75% of them singletons. CDR1 LNHDA and CDR2 SQIVND come from the germline V gene (reference sequence). Trimming pared 7 bases from V and 1 base from J, leaving 13 bases between. The length of the CDR3 is 14 residues. The TCR sequence derives from a woman in her 30s who had recovered from COVID-19. The source material was PBMCs or T cells enriched from blood (not recorded which). The chain carries TRBV19 and TRBJ1-1; the D is unclear. As DNA, the CDR3 is TGTGCCAGTACTCGCGGCGGTAAGAACACTGAAGCTTTCTTT. Translated, it gives CASTRGGKNTEAFF.